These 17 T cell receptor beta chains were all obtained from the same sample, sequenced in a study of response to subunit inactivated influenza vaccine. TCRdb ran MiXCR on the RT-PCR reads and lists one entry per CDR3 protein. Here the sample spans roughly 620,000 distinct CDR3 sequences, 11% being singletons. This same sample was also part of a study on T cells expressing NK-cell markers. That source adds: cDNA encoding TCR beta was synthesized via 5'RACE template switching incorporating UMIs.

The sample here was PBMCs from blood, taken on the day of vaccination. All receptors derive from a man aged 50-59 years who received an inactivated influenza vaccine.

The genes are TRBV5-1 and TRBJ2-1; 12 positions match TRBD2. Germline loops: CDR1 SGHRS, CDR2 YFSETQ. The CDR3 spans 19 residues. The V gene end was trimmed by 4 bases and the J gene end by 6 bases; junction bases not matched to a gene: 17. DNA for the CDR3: TGCGCCAGCAGCCCCGGACTAGCGGGGATTCCGCGGGGGTCCAATGAGCAGTTCTTC. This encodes CASSPGLAGIPRGSNEQFF.

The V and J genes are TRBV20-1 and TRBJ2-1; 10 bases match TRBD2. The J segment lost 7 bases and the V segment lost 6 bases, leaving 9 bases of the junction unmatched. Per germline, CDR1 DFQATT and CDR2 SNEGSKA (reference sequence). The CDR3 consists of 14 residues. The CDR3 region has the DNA TGCAGTGCGCAGCGGGAGGGCCGTTGGAATGAGCAGTTCTTC. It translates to CSAQREGRWNEQFF.

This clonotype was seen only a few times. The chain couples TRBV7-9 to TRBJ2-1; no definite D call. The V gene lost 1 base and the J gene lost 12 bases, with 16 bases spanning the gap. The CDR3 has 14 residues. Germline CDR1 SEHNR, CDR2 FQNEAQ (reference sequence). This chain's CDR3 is CASSLEVGLSWQFF. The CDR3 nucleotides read TGTGCCAGCAGCTTAGAGGTTGGATTATCGTGGCAGTTCTTC.

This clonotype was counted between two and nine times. The CDR3 DNA reads as TGTGCCACCAGTGATTTCGGCAGGGGGCGAGAGGGCTACACCTTC. Its protein is CATSDFGRGREGYTF. This chain uses TRBV24-1 with TRBJ1-2; 8 bases are shared with TRBD1. After removal of 1 base from V and 8 bases from J, the junction contained 8 bases not matched to a gene. CDR3 length: 15 amino acids. Germline V CDR1 and CDR2: KGHDR, SFDVKD.

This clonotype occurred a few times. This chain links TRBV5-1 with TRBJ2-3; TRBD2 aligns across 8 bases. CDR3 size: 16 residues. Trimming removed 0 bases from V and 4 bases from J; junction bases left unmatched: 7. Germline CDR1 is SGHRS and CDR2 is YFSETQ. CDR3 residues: CASSLAEAGGPDTQYF. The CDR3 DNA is TGCGCCAGCAGCTTGGCCGAGGCGGGGGGCCCAGATACGCAGTATTTT.

CDR3 sequence reads: CATQVGTSGSETQYF. The CDR3, as DNA: TGTGCCACCCAGGTCGGGACTAGCGGGAGCGAGACCCAGTACTTC. The genes are TRBV10-3 and TRBJ2-5, with TRBD2 matching 14 bases. The CDR3 runs 15 residues. With V trimmed by 10 bases and J by 5 bases, 9 bases remained unmatched. Germline values: CDR1 ENHRY, CDR2 SYGVKD.

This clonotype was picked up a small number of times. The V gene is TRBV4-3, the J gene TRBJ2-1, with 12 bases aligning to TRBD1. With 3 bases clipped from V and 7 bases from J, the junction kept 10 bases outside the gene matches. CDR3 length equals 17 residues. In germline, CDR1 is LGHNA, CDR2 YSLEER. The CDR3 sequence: CASSHPTPGQGANEQFF. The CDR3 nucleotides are TGCGCCAGCAGCCATCCGACCCCGGGACAGGGGGCGAATGAGCAGTTCTTC.

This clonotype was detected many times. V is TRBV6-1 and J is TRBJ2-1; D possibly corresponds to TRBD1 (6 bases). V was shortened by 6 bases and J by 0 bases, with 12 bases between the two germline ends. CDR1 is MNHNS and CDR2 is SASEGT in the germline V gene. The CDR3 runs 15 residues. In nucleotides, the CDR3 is TGTGCCAGCAGAAGAGACAGGAGCTCCTACAATGAGCAGTTCTTC. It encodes CASRRDRSSYNEQFF.

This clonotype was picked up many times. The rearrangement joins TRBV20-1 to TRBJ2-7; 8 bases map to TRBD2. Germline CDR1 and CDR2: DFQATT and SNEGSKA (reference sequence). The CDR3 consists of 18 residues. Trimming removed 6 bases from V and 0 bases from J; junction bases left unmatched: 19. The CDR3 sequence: CSANTPGTGGISSYEQYF. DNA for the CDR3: TGCAGTGCAAATACACCAGGAACGGGGGGGATAAGCTCCTACGAGCAGTACTTC.

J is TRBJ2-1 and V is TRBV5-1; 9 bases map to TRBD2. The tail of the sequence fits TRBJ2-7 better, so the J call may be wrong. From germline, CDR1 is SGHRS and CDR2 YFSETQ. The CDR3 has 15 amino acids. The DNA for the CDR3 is TGCGCCAGCAGCTCGAGGCCTAGCGGGGACAATGAGCAGTACTTC. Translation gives CASSSRPSGDNEQYF.

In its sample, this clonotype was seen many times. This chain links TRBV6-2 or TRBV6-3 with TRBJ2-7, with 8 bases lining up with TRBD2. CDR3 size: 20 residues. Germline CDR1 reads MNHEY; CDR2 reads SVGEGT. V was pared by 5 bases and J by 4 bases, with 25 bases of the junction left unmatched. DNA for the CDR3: TGTGCCAGCAGTCGCCTTCTGTCTCGAAGCGGGAGTCTCCCCTCTTACGAGCAGTACTTC. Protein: CASSRLLSRSGSLPSYEQYF.

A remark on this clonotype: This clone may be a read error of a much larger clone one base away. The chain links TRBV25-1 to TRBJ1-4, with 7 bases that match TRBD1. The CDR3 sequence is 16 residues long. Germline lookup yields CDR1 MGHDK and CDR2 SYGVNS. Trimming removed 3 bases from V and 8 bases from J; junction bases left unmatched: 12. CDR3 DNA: TGTGCCAGCAGTGATCAGGCAGGGGGACTTTTGGAAAAACTGTTTTTT. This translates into CASSDQAGGLLEKLFF.

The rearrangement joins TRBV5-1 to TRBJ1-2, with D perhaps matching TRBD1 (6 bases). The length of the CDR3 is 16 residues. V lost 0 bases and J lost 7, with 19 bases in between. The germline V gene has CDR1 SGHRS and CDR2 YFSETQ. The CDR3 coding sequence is TGCGCCAGCAGCTTGGCCACCGGGACATTCTCCGGTGGCTACACCTTC. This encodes CASSLATGTFSGGYTF. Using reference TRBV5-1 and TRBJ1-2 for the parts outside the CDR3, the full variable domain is KAGVTQTPRYLIKTRGQQVTLSCSPISGHRSVSWYQQTPGQGLQFLFEYFSETQRNKGNFPGRFSGRQFSNSRSEMNVSTLELGDSALYLCASSLATGTFSGGYTFGSGTRLTVV.

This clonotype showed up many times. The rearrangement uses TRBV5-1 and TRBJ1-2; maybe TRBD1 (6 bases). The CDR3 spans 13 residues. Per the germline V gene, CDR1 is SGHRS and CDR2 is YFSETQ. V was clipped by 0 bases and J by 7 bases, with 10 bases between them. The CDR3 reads CASSLGQDGGYTF. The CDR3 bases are TGCGCCAGCAGCTTGGGACAGGATGGTGGCTACACCTTC.

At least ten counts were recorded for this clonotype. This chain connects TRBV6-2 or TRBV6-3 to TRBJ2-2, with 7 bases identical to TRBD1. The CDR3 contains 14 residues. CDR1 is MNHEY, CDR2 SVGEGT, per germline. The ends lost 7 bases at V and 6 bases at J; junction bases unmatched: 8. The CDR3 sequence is CASKPQGDAGELFF. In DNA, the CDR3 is TGTGCCAGCAAGCCCCAGGGGGACGCCGGGGAGCTGTTTTTT.

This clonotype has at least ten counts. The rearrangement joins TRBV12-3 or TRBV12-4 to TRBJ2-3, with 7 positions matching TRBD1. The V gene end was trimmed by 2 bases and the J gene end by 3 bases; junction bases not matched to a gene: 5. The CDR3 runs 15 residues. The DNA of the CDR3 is TGTGCCAGCAGTTTAAAACAGGGGAAAACAGATACGCAGTATTTT. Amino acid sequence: CASSLKQGKTDTQYF.

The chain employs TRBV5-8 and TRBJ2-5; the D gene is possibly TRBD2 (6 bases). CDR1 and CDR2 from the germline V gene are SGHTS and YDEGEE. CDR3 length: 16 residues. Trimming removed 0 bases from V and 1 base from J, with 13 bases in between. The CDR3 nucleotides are TGTGCCAGCAGCTTGGGCTCTTCGGGAGTCCAAGAGACCCAGTACTTC. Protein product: CASSLGSSGVQETQYF.